This T cell receptor beta chain stems from a study of OX40 agonist ivuxolimab in advanced cancers. The CDR3 is 11 residues long. Germline V gives CDR1 LNHNV, CDR2 YYDKDF (reference sequence). With regard to this clone: At one end the junction does not follow the germline gene, possibly because of a read error. This same CDR3 is encoded by further DNA sequences in the sample.

Assay: immunoSEQ multiplex PCR; the TCRdb copy retains only in-frame clones and omits some. The top ten hold around 1.4% of the sample, which has under 90,000 clones, around 83% seen once. The chain recombines TRBV15 with TRBJ2-7; 8 bases are shared with TRBD2. Here the sequenced sample was CD4+ or CD8+ T cells sorted from blood, taken in a trial of the OX40 agonist ivuxolimab. The TCR was taken from an adult with an advanced solid tumor such as melanoma, head and neck, liver or kidney cancer. CDR3 sequence reads: CATSAGGAGHF. The CDR3 bases are TGTGCCACCAGCGCCGGGGGGGCAGGGCACTTC.